This T cell receptor beta chain was recovered during a study of blood T cell repertoires in COVID-19. In the study overall: Acute and convalescent COVID-19 samples came from the United States, Italy and Spain.

Living in under 30 US areas, the participants were between roughly 18 and 95 years of age. Two negative PCRs, clearance, or symptom resolution had been documented for recovered Cohort 3 donors. Trimming removed 0 bases from V and 5 bases from J, with 13 bases in between. The CDR3 loop spans 15 amino acids. The germline V gene has CDR1 LGHNA and CDR2 YSLEER. Using immunoSEQ multiplex PCR, the repertoire was profiled, and TCRdb retains in-frame clones only, with some absent. The data show approximately 380,000 clones, more than 75% seen once. This chain links TRBV4-3 with TRBJ2-5, with D possibly TRBD2 on 6 matching bases. Sequencing used PBMCs or T cells enriched from blood (not recorded which). The clonotype was recovered from a woman aged 18-29 years who had recovered from COVID-19. CDR3 nucleotides: TGCGCCAGCAGCCAAGAGAAGTCCCGGGGGGAGACCCAGTACTTC. As protein: CASSQEKSRGETQYF.